This TCR beta chain was sequenced in a study of cytomegalovirus exposure and HLA in healthy donors. Study outcomes and limitations: It was taken for granted in presence/absence analyses that sequencing depth across donors was roughly uniform.

It was with 60 Vbeta and 13 Jbeta primers that the PCR ran. As handled by the study authors: Approximately 11 million shared chains were among the about 80 million unique TCR beta chains that a later analysis counted. The repertoire was sequenced with immunoSEQ multiplex PCR; TCRdb's copy has only in-frame clones and lacks some. V, J and clone size are those of that table, while D and trimming were read from the DNA. The data show a few hundred thousand clones, roughly four fifths seen once. Comments on this clone: Its target is not known.

This TCR was recovered from a woman aged 50 to 60 in good health and CMV-seropositive. Material for sequencing was PBMCs.

The DNA of the CDR3 is TGTGCCAGCTCGACGGAGAGCTCCTATAATTCACCCCTCCACTTT. Translation: CASSTESSYNSPLHF. The chain recombines TRBV18 with TRBJ1-6; D ambiguous. This CDR3 contains 15 residues. Germline CDR1 reads KGHSH; CDR2 reads LQKENI. V was trimmed by 6 bases and J by 0 bases, leaving 9 bases between them.